In this sample, the clone carrying this T cell receptor beta chain is hyperexpanded. Its antigen is not identified. V was trimmed by 5 bases and J by 1 base, leaving 9 bases between them. The CDR3 spans 15 residues. The germline CDR1 and CDR2 sequences are SEHNR and FQNEAQ (reference sequence). The data are from a study of STAT3 mutations in large granular lymphocyte leukemia. Findings and caveats of the study: Every T-cell large granular lymphocyte leukemia patient had at least one immunodominant TCR beta clonotype.

Clones were sequenced by immunoSEQ multiplex PCR, and TCRdb holds only the in-frame ones, with some missing. The sample has under 400 clones, 57% seen once. The sample consisted of peripheral blood mononuclear cells. The receptor comes from a man in his fifties or sixties with T-cell large granular lymphocyte leukemia. Some clones in this sample may be carry-over from other donors' samples. This chain uses TRBV7-9 with TRBJ2-6; D is unresolved. Written as DNA, the CDR3 is TGTGCCAGCAGCCCTAGAGTTTCTGGGGCCAACGTCCTGACTTTC. It translates to CASSPRVSGANVLTF.